The 8 T cell receptor beta chains given below trace back to one sample, sequenced in a study of cytomegalovirus exposure and HLA in healthy donors. The assay was immunoSEQ multiplex PCR, and TCRdb's table has in-frame clones only and misses some. The sample includes 100,000 to 150,000 clones, about 91% of them seen just once. What was sequenced was PBMCs. The source of these receptors is a woman aged 18 to 35 in good health and CMV-seronegative.

The chain has TRBV2 and TRBJ1-6; 7 bases are a match to TRBD1. V dropped 6 bases and J dropped 10; count of bases not matched to a gene: 15. Germline lookup yields CDR1 SNHLY and CDR2 FYNNEI. This CDR3 spans 16 amino acids. In nucleotides, the CDR3 is TGTGCCAGCAGCTTTAACAGGGGATGGGGATTCTCACCCCTCCACTTT. It is translated as CASSFNRGWGFSPLHF.

The chain links TRBV29-1 to TRBJ1-1, with D possibly TRBD1 on 5 matching bases. Germline lookup yields CDR1 SQVTM and CDR2 ANQGSEA. Trimming took off 7 bases at V and 1 base at J, with 16 bases between the two ends. The CDR3 is made up of 14 amino acids. The CDR3 here is CSGLQGGSNTEAFF. The CDR3 DNA follows: TGCAGCGGGTTGCAGGGAGGTTCGAACACTGAAGCTTTCTTT.

In DNA, the CDR3 is TGTGCCAGCAGCCAAGGCGGGACAGGGGGCAATGGCTACACCTTC. It codes for CASSQGGTGGNGYTF. The chain employs TRBV28 and TRBJ1-2; 12 bases are a match to TRBD1. Germline V gives CDR1 MDHEN, CDR2 SYDVKM. This CDR3 is built from 15 residues. V lost 6 bases and J lost 6; bases outside the gene matches: 8.

This clone has only one observation. The V call is TRBV10-3, the J call TRBJ2-5; 8 bases fit TRBD2. The CDR3 covers 17 residues. With V trimmed by 2 bases and J by 0 bases, 8 bases remained unmatched. Germline-derived CDR1 and CDR2 are ENHRY and SYGVKD. CDR3 DNA: TGTGCCATCAGTGAGGGAAGTCGGGGGGGTTACCAAGAGACCCAGTACTTC. Amino acid sequence: CAISEGSRGGYQETQYF.

The chain recombines TRBV7-8 with TRBJ2-2; D perhaps matches TRBD2 (5 bases). This CDR3 contains 15 residues. Germline CDR1 SGHVS, CDR2 FQNEAQ. V was cut by 3 bases and J by 7 bases, with 15 bases left in between. CDR3 bases: TGTGCCAGCAGCTTCTCTCGGGAACATAGCGGGGAGCTGTTTTTT. This encodes CASSFSREHSGELFF.

The chain carries TRBV2 and TRBJ1-4; D is possibly TRBD1 (5 bases). The CDR3 runs 13 residues. Trimming took 4 bases from V and 7 from J, leaving 10 bases between them. The germline V gene has CDR1 SNHLY and CDR2 FYNNEI. The CDR3 sequence: CASSVRGGEKLFF. CDR3 sequence (DNA): TGTGCCAGCAGTGTAAGGGGTGGTGAAAAACTGTTTTTT.

This clone appeared a single time. The chain joins TRBV29-1 to TRBJ2-7, with D maybe TRBD1 (6 bases). Germline CDR1 SQVTM, CDR2 ANQGSEA. V lost 6 bases, J lost 3 bases, and 15 bases lay in between. The CDR3 runs 13 residues. The CDR3 sequence: CSVGISQGYEQYF. The CDR3 bases are TGCAGCGTGGGGATCTCACAGGGCTACGAGCAGTACTTC.

In DNA, the CDR3 is TGTGCCAGCAGTGAGGGGACAGGGTTTTCTGAAGCTTTCTTT. Its translation is CASSEGTGFSEAFF. The chain carries TRBV6-1 and TRBJ1-1, with TRBD1 identical over 9 bases. The CDR3 extends over 14 amino acids. Looked up from germline, CDR1 is MNHNS and CDR2 is SASEGT. Losses at the gene ends were 3 bases for V and 6 bases for J; bases not matched to a gene: 5.